The rows below give T cell receptor beta chains drawn from one sample of a study of CD8+ T cells in alopecia areata. Some clones are missing from TCRdb's copy, which holds only in-frame ones; the method was immunoSEQ multiplex PCR. The table has fewer than 200,000 clones, 50% to 75% seen once; the top ten hold approximately 16%. This specimen was CD4+ T cells sorted from blood, taken between weeks 55 and 65, from a patient treated with tofacitinib. The receptors shown here come from a human donor with alopecia areata. Both conserved end residues are part of each CDR3. Fields, in order: clone size, V gene, J gene, D gene, CDR3 protein, CDR3 DNA. The D gene is left open where the match is weak. Rows may omit the clone size; those that give it use once, few, many or a size class.

clone size: .; V gene: TRBV7-9; J gene: TRBJ1-1; D gene: .; CDR3 protein: CASSGRPNTEAFF; CDR3 DNA: TGTGCCAGCAGTGGACGGCCGAACACTGAAGCTTTCTTT
clone size: few; V gene: TRBV2; J gene: TRBJ1-4; D gene: TRBD1; CDR3 protein: CASRGDSATNEKLFF; CDR3 DNA: TGTGCCAGCAGAGGGGACAGCGCAACTAATGAAAAACTGTTTTTT
clone size: .; V gene: TRBV11-2; J gene: TRBJ1-2; D gene: .; CDR3 protein: CASSTPIGYGYTF; CDR3 DNA: TGTGCCAGCAGCACACCGATTGGGTATGGCTACACCTTC
clone size: few; V gene: TRBV14; J gene: TRBJ1-4; D gene: .; CDR3 protein: CASSQMGAATEKLFF; CDR3 DNA: TGTGCCAGCAGCCAAATGGGGGCGGCGACTGAAAAACTGTTTTTT
clone size: few; V gene: TRBV29-1; J gene: TRBJ1-2; D gene: .; CDR3 protein: CSVEDVGEGGYTF; CDR3 DNA: TGCAGCGTTGAAGATGTAGGGGAGGGTGGCTACACCTTC
clone size: .; V gene: TRBV4-1; J gene: TRBJ2-4; D gene: .; CDR3 protein: CASSQDTGLAKNIQYF; CDR3 DNA: TGCGCCAGCAGCCAAGATACAGGACTAGCCAAAAACATTCAGTACTTC
clone size: .; V gene: TRBV2; J gene: TRBJ2-5; D gene: TRBD1; CDR3 protein: CASIPGGLWETQYF; CDR3 DNA: TGTGCCAGCATACCAGGGGGCCTCTGGGAGACCCAGTACTTC
clone size: .; V gene: TRBV25-1; J gene: TRBJ2-3; D gene: .; CDR3 protein: CASSEPGRTDTQYF; CDR3 DNA: TGTGCCAGCTCGGAGCCGGGACGTACAGATACGCAGTATTTT
clone size: .; V gene: TRBV30; J gene: TRBJ2-7; D gene: .; CDR3 protein: CAWMGVLTDEQYF; CDR3 DNA: TGTGCCTGGATGGGGGTACTTACGGACGAGCAGTACTTC
clone size: .; V gene: TRBV6-5; J gene: TRBJ2-7; D gene: TRBD2; CDR3 protein: CASSYGAGVNEQYF; CDR3 DNA: TGTGCCAGCAGTTACGGTGCGGGGGTCAACGAGCAGTACTTC
clone size: .; V gene: TRBV5-1; J gene: TRBJ2-7; D gene: .; CDR3 protein: CASSLARGANEQYF; CDR3 DNA: TGCGCCAGCAGCTTGGCCAGGGGGGCCAACGAGCAGTACTTC
clone size: once; V gene: TRBV9; J gene: TRBJ1-1; D gene: .; CDR3 protein: CASSVRQGNTEAFF; CDR3 DNA: TGTGCCAGCAGCGTACGGCAGGGGAACACTGAAGCTTTCTTT
clone size: .; V gene: TRBV30; J gene: TRBJ2-5; D gene: .; CDR3 protein: CAWSGTTRETQYF; CDR3 DNA: TGTGCCTGGAGTGGGACTACCAGGGAGACCCAGTACTTC
clone size: many; V gene: TRBV19; J gene: TRBJ2-1; D gene: .; CDR3 protein: CASSIYIQSDEQFF; CDR3 DNA: TGTGCCAGTAGTATCTACATTCAATCGGATGAGCAGTTCTTC
clone size: once; V gene: TRBV7-9; J gene: TRBJ1-1; D gene: TRBD1; CDR3 protein: CASSSGTGLYGAFF; CDR3 DNA: TGTGCCAGCAGCAGCGGGACAGGGTTATACGGAGCTTTCTTT
clone size: few; V gene: TRBV7-9; J gene: TRBJ2-1; D gene: .; CDR3 protein: CASSLPLSRYNEQFF; CDR3 DNA: TGTGCCAGCAGCTTACCTCTTTCCCGCTACAATGAGCAGTTCTTC
clone size: .; V gene: TRBV7-9; J gene: TRBJ2-1; D gene: .; CDR3 protein: CASSFRGTGNEQFF; CDR3 DNA: TGTGCCAGCAGCTTTCGTGGGACTGGCAATGAGCAGTTCTTC
clone size: few; V gene: TRBV15; J gene: TRBJ2-5; D gene: .; CDR3 protein: CATGEPETQYF; CDR3 DNA: TGTGCCACCGGGGAACCAGAGACCCAGTACTTC
clone size: .; V gene: TRBV4-1; J gene: TRBJ2-2; D gene: .; CDR3 protein: CASSHPSHGVAGELFF; CDR3 DNA: TGCGCCAGCAGCCACCCGTCACATGGTGTGGCCGGGGAGCTGTTTTTT
clone size: .; V gene: TRBV18; J gene: TRBJ2-3; D gene: TRBD2; CDR3 protein: CASSMTSGSTDTQYF; CDR3 DNA: TGTGCCAGCTCAATGACTAGCGGGAGCACAGATACGCAGTATTTT
clone size: .; V gene: TRBV29-1; J gene: TRBJ2-3; D gene: .; CDR3 protein: CSAQGGGPTQYF; CDR3 DNA: TGCAGCGCCCAAGGTGGAGGTCCGACGCAGTATTTT
clone size: .; V gene: TRBV18; J gene: TRBJ1-1; D gene: .; CDR3 protein: CASSPTGPTEAFF; CDR3 DNA: TGTGCCAGCTCACCTACAGGGCCCACTGAAGCTTTCTTT
clone size: .; V gene: TRBV7-9; J gene: TRBJ1-1; D gene: .; CDR3 protein: CASSQQGEAFF; CDR3 DNA: TGTGCCAGCAGCCAGCAGGGTGAAGCTTTCTTT
clone size: .; V gene: TRBV7-9; J gene: TRBJ2-4; D gene: TRBD2; CDR3 protein: CASSPGLAGFLAKNIQYF; CDR3 DNA: TGTGCCAGCAGCCCGGGACTAGCGGGGTTTCTAGCCAAAAACATTCAGTACTTC
clone size: .; V gene: TRBV4-1; J gene: TRBJ2-7; D gene: .; CDR3 protein: CASSQVGRRRYEQYF; CDR3 DNA: TGCGCCAGCAGCCAAGTAGGGCGAAGGCGGTACGAGCAGTACTTC
clone size: .; V gene: TRBV5-1; J gene: TRBJ2-3; D gene: .; CDR3 protein: CASSFGPGTDTQYF; CDR3 DNA: TGCGCCAGCAGCTTTGGTCCTGGCACAGATACGCAGTATTTT
clone size: few; V gene: TRBV2; J gene: TRBJ1-1; D gene: .; CDR3 protein: CASSEAIGTKAFF; CDR3 DNA: TGTGCCAGCAGTGAAGCAATCGGGACAAAAGCTTTCTTT
clone size: .; V gene: TRBV4-1; J gene: TRBJ2-3; D gene: .; CDR3 protein: CASSQPADTQYF; CDR3 DNA: TGCGCCAGCAGCCAACCCGCAGATACGCAGTATTTT
clone size: few; V gene: TRBV7-9; J gene: TRBJ2-5; D gene: .; CDR3 protein: CASSLAVVREETQYF; CDR3 DNA: TGTGCCAGCAGCTTAGCGGTGGTGCGAGAAGAGACCCAGTACTTC
clone size: .; V gene: TRBV13; J gene: TRBJ2-2; D gene: TRBD2; CDR3 protein: CASSIIAGEFTGELFF; CDR3 DNA: TGTGCCAGCAGCATAATAGCGGGGGAGTTCACCGGGGAGCTGTTTTTT
clone size: .; V gene: TRBV9; J gene: TRBJ1-6; D gene: .; CDR3 protein: CASSVIADSPLHF; CDR3 DNA: TGTGCCAGCAGCGTAATTGCCGATTCACCCCTCCACTTT
clone size: .; V gene: TRBV4-2; J gene: TRBJ1-3; D gene: TRBD1; CDR3 protein: CASSPDRGENTIYF; CDR3 DNA: TGTGCCAGCAGCCCCGACAGGGGAGAAAACACCATATATTTT
clone size: .; V gene: TRBV6-5; J gene: TRBJ2-3; D gene: .; CDR3 protein: CASSGLMETDTQYF; CDR3 DNA: TGTGCCAGCAGTGGTCTAATGGAGACAGATACGCAGTATTTT
clone size: .; V gene: TRBV7-2; J gene: TRBJ1-5; D gene: .; CDR3 protein: CASSRDGNQPQHF; CDR3 DNA: TGTGCCAGCAGCAGGGACGGGAATCAGCCCCAGCATTTT
clone size: few; V gene: TRBV5-1; J gene: TRBJ2-7; D gene: TRBD1; CDR3 protein: CASSLAGQGLSYEQYF; CDR3 DNA: TGCGCCAGCAGCTTGGCCGGACAGGGCCTCTCCTACGAGCAGTACTTC
clone size: few; V gene: TRBV9; J gene: TRBJ2-6; D gene: .; CDR3 protein: CASSAGNAGANVLTF; CDR3 DNA: TGTGCCAGCAGCGCGGGGAACGCTGGGGCCAACGTCCTGACTTTC
clone size: few; V gene: TRBV5-1; J gene: TRBJ2-2; D gene: TRBD2; CDR3 protein: CASKVAGENTGELFF; CDR3 DNA: TGCGCCAGCAAGGTAGCGGGAGAAAACACCGGGGAGCTGTTTTTT
clone size: .; V gene: TRBV6-5; J gene: TRBJ1-2; D gene: .; CDR3 protein: CASSSFPRGSTYGYTF; CDR3 DNA: TGTGCCAGCAGTTCCTTCCCACGGGGGAGTACCTATGGCTACACCTTC
clone size: .; V gene: TRBV11-2; J gene: TRBJ2-7; D gene: .; CDR3 protein: CASSPTFAQSSLYEQYF; CDR3 DNA: TGTGCCAGCAGCCCGACCTTCGCCCAATCAAGTCTCTACGAGCAGTACTTC
clone size: few; V gene: TRBV19; J gene: TRBJ1-2; D gene: TRBD1; CDR3 protein: CASWDRGYYGYTF; CDR3 DNA: TGTGCCAGCTGGGACAGGGGGTATTATGGCTACACCTTC
clone size: .; V gene: TRBV5-4; J gene: TRBJ2-1; D gene: TRBD1; CDR3 protein: CASSLGQGDYNEQFF; CDR3 DNA: TGTGCCAGCAGCTTGGGACAGGGGGACTACAATGAGCAGTTCTTC
clone size: .; V gene: TRBV29-1; J gene: TRBJ1-5; D gene: .; CDR3 protein: CSVDSGGNQPQHF; CDR3 DNA: TGCAGCGTTGATTCAGGGGGCAATCAGCCCCAGCATTTT
clone size: .; V gene: TRBV29-1; J gene: TRBJ2-2; D gene: TRBD2; CDR3 protein: CSVLSGGAPSTGELFF; CDR3 DNA: TGCAGCGTTCTGAGCGGGGGGGCCCCGAGCACCGGGGAGCTGTTTTTT
clone size: few; V gene: TRBV5-1; J gene: TRBJ2-2; D gene: .; CDR3 protein: CASSSVGGLTGELFF; CDR3 DNA: TGCGCCAGCAGCTCGGTCGGGGGGCTCACCGGGGAGCTGTTTTTT
clone size: .; V gene: TRBV25-1; J gene: TRBJ2-3; D gene: TRBD2; CDR3 protein: CASGQTSLAQYF; CDR3 DNA: TGTGCCAGCGGGCAGACTAGCTTAGCGCAGTATTTT